This T cell receptor (beta chain) was documented in a study of blood T cells in healthy people across ages. For the second PCR, which ran for about 7 to 11 cycles, a sample-barcoded 5' primer and a J-beta primer mix were used. A tag from a template-switch adaptor with 12 random nucleotides marked each cDNA molecule. MiXCR, applied by TCRdb to the 5' RACE reads, yields one record per CDR3 protein. The sample lists fewer than 2,000,000 distinct CDR3 sequences, roughly a third occurring once. Sequenced: blood. The sequence was obtained from a woman younger than 45 in good health.

This CDR3 reads CASSQEFYRSNTEAFF. As DNA, the CDR3 is TGCGCCAGCAGCCAAGAGTTTTACAGGTCGAACACTGAAGCTTTCTTT. V is TRBV4-1 and J is TRBJ1-1, with D possibly matching TRBD1 (5 bases). The CDR3 has 16 residues. CDR1 MGHRA and CDR2 YSYEKL come from the germline V gene. V was trimmed by 0 bases and J by 1 base, leaving 12 bases between them.